This TCR beta chain is drawn from a study of cytomegalovirus exposure and HLA in healthy donors. Notes on the study in general: Other equally common chains were less clonally expanded than HLA-associated TCR beta chains, a later analysis showed. The dataset shows that most TCR sequences were rare, while some public TCRs occurred in many donors. Prior analysis indicated that the majority of TCR beta V segments exhibited productivity approximately 90% or approximately 30% of the time.

60 Vbeta and 13 Jbeta primers were used in PCR. The protocol was immunoSEQ multiplex PCR, while the TCRdb copy is restricted to in-frame clones and leaves out a portion. Of 150,000 to 200,000 clones in the sample, around 84% were seen once. This clone was picked up one time. Antigen specificity is unknown. The CDR3 runs 16 residues. The trim removed 1 base at V and 5 bases at J, leaving 6 bases unmatched. From germline, CDR1 is GTSNPN and CDR2 SVGIG (reference sequence). The sequence derives from a woman under 30 in good health and CMV-seronegative. The gene calls are TRBV30 and TRBJ2-2; 11 bases line up with TRBD1. Input material: PBMCs. CDR3: CAWSAAGTGGTGELFF. The CDR3 coding sequence is TGTGCCTGGAGTGCCGCCGGGACAGGGGGGACCGGGGAGCTGTTTTTT.